This T cell receptor beta chain appears in the sequencing data of a study of T cell responses to AZD1222 COVID-19 vaccine. The table came from immunoSEQ multiplex PCR; TCRdb's copy has only in-frame clones and leaves some out. In the table there are 100,000 to 150,000 clones, roughly 90% of which are singletons. The trim removed 1 base at V and 4 bases at J, leaving 7 bases unmatched. Germline V gives CDR1 MGHDK, CDR2 SYGVNS. The CDR3 extends over 18 amino acids. The sequence was collected from an adult who received the AZD1222 COVID-19 vaccine. The chain employs TRBV25-1 and TRBJ2-3, with TRBD2 matching over 14 bases. This specimen consisted of peripheral blood, obtained 28 days after the second AZD1222 dose. The chain's CDR3 is CASSESPGTSGSSDTQYF. The CDR3 nucleotides read TGTGCCAGCAGTGAATCCCCAGGGACTAGCGGGAGCTCAGATACGCAGTATTTT.